This T cell receptor beta chain was recovered during a study of control samples from healthy donors and cancer patients. The germline CDR1 and CDR2 sequences are MNHNS and SASEGT. The length of the CDR3 is 12 residues. V was pared by 8 bases and J by 0 bases, with 5 bases between. Clones were read by immunoSEQ multiplex PCR, and TCRdb kept only the in-frame ones, dropping some. Counted here are about 120,000 clones, roughly 90% occurring once; the ten biggest clones make up roughly 2%. Only one count was recorded for this clone. The source material was blood. The V gene is TRBV6-1, the J gene TRBJ1-5; the D is unclear. This sequence was found in a man aged 18-30 years in good health. CDR3 region: CASSDSNQPQHF. CDR3 sequence (DNA): TGTGCCAGCTCAGATAGCAATCAGCCCCAGCATTTT.